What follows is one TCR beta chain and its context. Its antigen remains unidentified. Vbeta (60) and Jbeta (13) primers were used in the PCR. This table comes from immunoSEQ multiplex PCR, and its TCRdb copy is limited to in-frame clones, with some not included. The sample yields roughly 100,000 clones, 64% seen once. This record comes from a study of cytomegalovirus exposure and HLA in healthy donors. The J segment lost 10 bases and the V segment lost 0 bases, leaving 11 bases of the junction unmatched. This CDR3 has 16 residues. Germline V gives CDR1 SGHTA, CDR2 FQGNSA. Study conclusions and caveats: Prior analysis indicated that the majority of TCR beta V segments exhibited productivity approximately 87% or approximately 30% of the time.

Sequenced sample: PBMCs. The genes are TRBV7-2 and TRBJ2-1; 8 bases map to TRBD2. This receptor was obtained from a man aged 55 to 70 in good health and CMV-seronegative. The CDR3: CASSLALLAGFGEQFF. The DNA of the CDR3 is TGTGCCAGCAGCTTAGCGCTTTTAGCGGGGTTTGGGGAGCAGTTCTTC.